The rows below give T cell receptor beta chains drawn from one sample of a study of shared clonotypes between healthy human individuals. TCRdb keeps only in-frame clones here, not all; method: immunoSEQ multiplex PCR. The sample yields 2 million to 2.5 million clones, 85% to 95% seen once. Sequencing input: naive CD8+ T cells from PBMCs. Receptor source: a man younger than 35 in good health. Some clones in this sample may be carry-over from other donors' samples. Each CDR3 is given with its conserved first and last residue. D genes are given only for firm matches. Part of the rows lack a size; the others show once, few, many or a class for expanded clones.

j_gene: TRBJ1-2
v_gene: TRBV7-9
d_gene: TRBD1
len: 16
abundance: NA
CDR3nt: TGTGCCAGCAGCTTAGGGGGGACAGGGAATCCCTATGGCTACACCTTC
CDR3aa: CASSLGGTGNPYGYTF

j_gene: TRBJ2-5
v_gene: TRBV4-2
d_gene: NA
len: 17
abundance: NA
CDR3nt: TGTGCCAGCAGCCAAGATCTGGCTAGCGGGACAGGAGAGACCCAGTACTTC
CDR3aa: CASSQDLASGTGETQYF

j_gene: TRBJ1-3
v_gene: TRBV5-5
d_gene: NA
len: 16
abundance: NA
CDR3nt: TGTGCCAGCAGCCATTCAGGGTTGATGCGGGGAAACACCATATATTTT
CDR3aa: CASSHSGLMRGNTIYF

j_gene: TRBJ1-1
v_gene: TRBV6-5
d_gene: NA
len: 13
abundance: NA
CDR3nt: TGTGCCAGCAATCCGGGGGGGATCACTGAAGCTTTCTTT
CDR3aa: CASNPGGITEAFF

j_gene: TRBJ1-4
v_gene: TRBV6-5
d_gene: NA
len: 13
abundance: NA
CDR3nt: TGTGCCAGCAGTTACTCGCAGGTTGAAAAACTGTTTTTT
CDR3aa: CASSYSQVEKLFF

j_gene: TRBJ1-5
v_gene: TRBV19
d_gene: NA
len: 12
abundance: NA
CDR3nt: TGTGCCAGTAGTGGAGGGAATCAGCCCCAGCATTTT
CDR3aa: CASSGGNQPQHF

j_gene: TRBJ2-1
v_gene: TRBV6-5
d_gene: NA
len: 15
abundance: NA
CDR3nt: TGTGCCAGCAGTGCCGACCCGAGTCCCTACAATGAGCAGTTCTTC
CDR3aa: CASSADPSPYNEQFF

j_gene: TRBJ2-3
v_gene: TRBV7-9
d_gene: NA
len: 17
abundance: NA
CDR3nt: TGTGCCAGCAGCTTAGCGCGCGGGCAGGGGAGCCCAGATACGCAGTATTTT
CDR3aa: CASSLARGQGSPDTQYF

j_gene: TRBJ2-1
v_gene: TRBV5-5
d_gene: TRBD1
len: 15
abundance: once
CDR3nt: TGTGCCAGCAGCTTGGGACAGGGGTGGTCGGATGAGCAGTTCTTC
CDR3aa: CASSLGQGWSDEQFF

j_gene: TRBJ2-7
v_gene: TRBV9
d_gene: NA
len: 15
abundance: NA
CDR3nt: TGTGCCAGCAGCGGATCCCAGGGGAGAGGGTACGAGCAGTACTTC
CDR3aa: CASSGSQGRGYEQYF

j_gene: TRBJ2-2
v_gene: TRBV27
d_gene: TRBD1
len: 14
abundance: NA
CDR3nt: TGTGCCAGCCGTGGACAGGGGAACACCGGGGAGCTGTTTTTT
CDR3aa: CASRGQGNTGELFF

j_gene: TRBJ2-1
v_gene: TRBV28
d_gene: TRBD1
len: 13
abundance: NA
CDR3nt: TGTGCCATCCTGGACAGGGTTTACAATGAGCAGTTCTTC
CDR3aa: CAILDRVYNEQFF

j_gene: TRBJ2-7
v_gene: TRBV28
d_gene: TRBD2
len: 13
abundance: NA
CDR3nt: TGTGCCAGCAGTTTTAGCGGGGGGTACGAGCAGTACTTC
CDR3aa: CASSFSGGYEQYF

j_gene: TRBJ2-3
v_gene: TRBV6-5
d_gene: NA
len: 16
abundance: NA
CDR3nt: TGTGCCAGCAGTTACTCGGAGGGGGCCCGCACAGATACGCAGTATTTT
CDR3aa: CASSYSEGARTDTQYF

j_gene: TRBJ2-7
v_gene: TRBV13
d_gene: TRBD2
len: 17
abundance: NA
CDR3nt: TGTGCCAGCAGCTTGGGACTAGCGGGAGGTCCCGACTACGAGCAGTACTTC
CDR3aa: CASSLGLAGGPDYEQYF

j_gene: TRBJ2-7
v_gene: TRBV6-1
d_gene: NA
len: 12
abundance: NA
CDR3nt: TGTGCCAGCATGGAACAGGGCGACGAGCAGTACTTC
CDR3aa: CASMEQGDEQYF

j_gene: TRBJ2-7
v_gene: TRBV5-6
d_gene: TRBD2
len: 17
abundance: NA
CDR3nt: TGTGCCAGCAGCTTGAGTCTCTATAGCGGGAGTGGGTACGAGCAGTACTTC
CDR3aa: CASSLSLYSGSGYEQYF

j_gene: TRBJ2-7
v_gene: TRBV7-6
d_gene: TRBD2
len: 17
abundance: NA
CDR3nt: TGTGCCAGCAGCTTAGCGCCTCCCAGGACTAGTTCCTACGAGCAGTACTTC
CDR3aa: CASSLAPPRTSSYEQYF

j_gene: TRBJ2-5
v_gene: TRBV6-6
d_gene: NA
len: 13
abundance: NA
CDR3nt: TGTGCCAGCAGTTCAGGACACCAAGAGACCCAGTACTTC
CDR3aa: CASSSGHQETQYF

j_gene: TRBJ2-1
v_gene: TRBV11-2
d_gene: NA
len: 15
abundance: NA
CDR3nt: TGTGCCAGCAGCTTAGGCGGGACCCTGGTCGATGAGCAGTTCTTC
CDR3aa: CASSLGGTLVDEQFF

j_gene: TRBJ1-2
v_gene: TRBV5-1
d_gene: NA
len: 15
abundance: NA
CDR3nt: TGCGCCAGCAGCTTGTTTGACAGGAGCAACTATGGCTACACCTTC
CDR3aa: CASSLFDRSNYGYTF

j_gene: TRBJ2-2
v_gene: TRBV7-2
d_gene: NA
len: 15
abundance: NA
CDR3nt: TGTGCCAGCAGCTTAGCGTACAGTAACACCGGGGAGCTGTTTTTT
CDR3aa: CASSLAYSNTGELFF

j_gene: TRBJ2-3
v_gene: TRBV28
d_gene: TRBD2
len: 16
abundance: NA
CDR3nt: TGTGCCAGCAGTTTTAGCTCTGGGGGGGTTGAAGATACGCAGTATTTT
CDR3aa: CASSFSSGGVEDTQYF

j_gene: TRBJ1-5
v_gene: TRBV27
d_gene: NA
len: 13
abundance: few
CDR3nt: TGTGCCAGCAGCTTGACAGCGAATCAGCCCCAGCATTTT
CDR3aa: CASSLTANQPQHF

j_gene: TRBJ2-1
v_gene: TRBV5-8
d_gene: NA
len: 15
abundance: NA
CDR3nt: TGTGCCAGCAGCTTGGATCGGGCTAGTAGGAATGAGCAGTTCTTC
CDR3aa: CASSLDRASRNEQFF

j_gene: TRBJ2-7
v_gene: TRBV9
d_gene: NA
len: 14
abundance: NA
CDR3nt: TGTGCCAGCAGCGTTGAAAGGGACTCCTACGAGCAGTACTTC
CDR3aa: CASSVERDSYEQYF

j_gene: TRBJ2-1
v_gene: TRBV11-2
d_gene: NA
len: 15
abundance: NA
CDR3nt: TGTGCCAGCAGCTTGTCCCCTGCCCGATACAATGAGCAGTTCTTC
CDR3aa: CASSLSPARYNEQFF

j_gene: TRBJ2-2
v_gene: TRBV11-2
d_gene: TRBD1
len: 15
abundance: few
CDR3nt: TGTGCCAGCAGCTCCCGGGACAGCAACACCGGGGAGCTGTTTTTT
CDR3aa: CASSSRDSNTGELFF

j_gene: TRBJ2-7
v_gene: TRBV4-1
d_gene: TRBD2
len: 15
abundance: NA
CDR3nt: TGCGCCAGCAGCCAAGTGTCGGCGGGAGCGGGCGAGCAGTACTTC
CDR3aa: CASSQVSAGAGEQYF

j_gene: TRBJ1-1
v_gene: TRBV28
d_gene: NA
len: 13
abundance: NA
CDR3nt: TGTGCCAGCAGTTTAAGGAGGAACACTGAAGCTTTCTTT
CDR3aa: CASSLRRNTEAFF

j_gene: TRBJ1-1
v_gene: TRBV27
d_gene: NA
len: 14
abundance: NA
CDR3nt: TGTGCCAGCAGTTTGCATATGGGGATCACTGAAGCTTTCTTT
CDR3aa: CASSLHMGITEAFF

j_gene: TRBJ2-1
v_gene: TRBV9
d_gene: TRBD2
len: 15
abundance: NA
CDR3nt: TGTGCCAGCAGCGCTCAACCGGGACTATACAATGAGCAGTTCTTC
CDR3aa: CASSAQPGLYNEQFF

j_gene: TRBJ2-7
v_gene: TRBV2
d_gene: NA
len: 11
abundance: NA
CDR3nt: TGTGCCAGCAGTTCGTTCTACGAGCAGTACTTC
CDR3aa: CASSSFYEQYF

j_gene: TRBJ1-1
v_gene: TRBV9
d_gene: TRBD1
len: 16
abundance: NA
CDR3nt: TGTGCCAGCAGCGTAGGGCCCCTTTCCAAAAGACAGGGAGCTTTCTTT
CDR3aa: CASSVGPLSKRQGAFF

j_gene: TRBJ1-1
v_gene: TRBV5-1
d_gene: NA
len: 15
abundance: NA
CDR3nt: TGCGCCAGCAGCGTACAGGGATACTTGAACACTGAAGCTTTCTTT
CDR3aa: CASSVQGYLNTEAFF

j_gene: TRBJ1-1
v_gene: TRBV11-2
d_gene: NA
len: 14
abundance: NA
CDR3nt: TGTGCCAGCAGCTTAGGTACGGGGGGACGGGAAGCTTTCTTT
CDR3aa: CASSLGTGGREAFF

j_gene: TRBJ2-1
v_gene: TRBV19
d_gene: NA
len: 15
abundance: few
CDR3nt: TGTGCCAGTAGACCCCGGGATCGTAAGGACCATGAGCAGTTCTTC
CDR3aa: CASRPRDRKDHEQFF